The 10 T cell receptor beta chains in this list originate from one sample, sequenced in a study of PD-1 blockade in mismatch repair-deficient tumors. Sequenced by immunoSEQ multiplex PCR; TCRdb stores in-frame clones only, minus some. The sample includes roughly 120,000 clones, roughly 90% of them seen just once. Sequences were derived from peripheral blood, sampled about 17 months after starting pembrolizumab. The origin of the receptors is an adult with mismatch repair-deficient cancer.

CDR3 residues: CASRHFTGASGYTF. CDR3 nucleotide sequence: TGTGCCAGCAGACACTTCACAGGGGCCAGCGGCTACACCTTC. The rearrangement links TRBV13 to TRBJ1-2; 7 bases align to TRBD1. Germline assignment: CDR1 PRHDT and CDR2 FYEKMQ (reference sequence). The CDR3 totals 14 residues. The J segment lost 8 bases and the V segment lost 6 bases, leaving 12 bases of the junction unmatched.

The rearrangement links TRBV11-2 to TRBJ2-7, with 10 bases fitting TRBD1. This CDR3 spans 14 amino acids. Looked up from germline, CDR1 is SGHAT and CDR2 is FQNNGV. J lost 5 bases, V lost 5 bases, and 6 bases had no gene match. CDR3 coding DNA: TGTGCCAGCAGCCTCGGACAGGGGGGCCACGAGCAGTACTTC. It translates to CASSLGQGGHEQYF.

This chain joins TRBV19 and TRBJ2-3; TRBD2 might be the D (5 bases). From germline, CDR1 is LNHDA and CDR2 SQIVND (reference sequence). CDR3 length equals 16 residues. With 0 bases removed from V and 0 bases from J, the gap between germline ends came to 10 bases. CDR3 DNA: TGTGCCAGTAGTATAGACCCAGCGGCGAGCACAGATACGCAGTATTTT. This gives the protein CASSIDPAASTDTQYF.

The V and J genes are TRBV5-6 and TRBJ2-3, with TRBD1 matching over 9 bases. This CDR3 has 15 amino acids. Germline V gene sequence: CDR1 SGHDT, CDR2 YYEEEE. Unmatched junction bases numbered 12, after V lost 4 bases and J lost 9 bases. CDR3 DNA: TGTGCCAGCAGCCGGGACAGGGACCGATGGCCGACGCAGTATTTT. Protein sequence: CASSRDRDRWPTQYF.

This chain connects TRBV2 to TRBJ2-5; 9 nucleotides agree with TRBD1. Germline V gene sequence: CDR1 SNHLY, CDR2 FYNNEI. The CDR3 is 12 residues long. Unmatched junction bases numbered 2, after V lost 8 bases and J lost 4 bases. The CDR3 DNA is TGTGCCAGCGGACAGGGGTTAGAGACCCAGTACTTC. It codes for CASGQGLETQYF.

V gene TRBV6-5 combines with J gene TRBJ2-7; D possibly corresponds to TRBD2 (5 bases). The CDR3 runs 14 residues. Trimming left V 6 bases short and J 3 bases short, with 15 bases between. Germline CDR1 reads MNHEY; CDR2 reads SVGAGI. CDR3 in DNA: TGTGCCAGCAGCCCCGGGGTCGGCGGCTACGAGCAGTACTTC. It codes for CASSPGVGGYEQYF.

CDR3 nucleotides: TGTGCCAGCAGTTCAAGCAGTACCGGGGAGCTGTTTTTT. Translated, it gives CASSSSSTGELFF. This chain uses TRBV6-4 with TRBJ2-2; D uncertain. The V gene lost 5 bases and the J gene lost 5 bases, with 9 bases spanning the gap. CDR1 MRHNA and CDR2 SNTAGT come from the germline V gene. This CDR3 has 13 amino acids.

The rearrangement uses TRBV27 and TRBJ2-5; no clear D gene. Germline assignment: CDR1 MNHEY and CDR2 SMNVEV (reference sequence). V was shortened by 2 bases and J by 5 bases, with 9 bases between the two germline ends. The CDR3 extends over 13 amino acids. The CDR3 loop is CASSLGFRETQYF. The DNA of the CDR3 is TGTGCCAGCAGTTTAGGGTTTCGGGAGACCCAGTACTTC.

This chain connects TRBV15 to TRBJ1-4, with a weak D call TRBD1 (6 bases). CDR3 length equals 17 residues. V dropped 0 bases and J dropped 10 bases, with 21 bases sitting between them. Per germline, CDR1 LNHNV and CDR2 YYDKDF (reference sequence). The CDR3 reads CATSREWTGDLRGKLFF. CDR3 nucleotides: TGTGCCACCAGCAGAGAGTGGACCGGGGACCTCAGGGGAAAACTGTTTTTT.

In DNA, the CDR3 is TGCAGCGTACTAGCGGGGGCCGAGCAGTACTTC. This codes for CSVLAGAEQYF. The genes are TRBV29-1 and TRBJ2-7; 11 bases match TRBD2. With 6 bases clipped from V and 6 bases from J, the junction kept 1 base outside the gene matches. The CDR3 has 11 residues. Germline CDR1 SQVTM, CDR2 ANQGSEA.